The 3 T cell receptor beta chains below were found in one sample sequenced in a study of control samples from healthy donors and cancer patients (dated by TCRdb to the early 2020s). The receptor library was made with the immunoSEQ multiplex PCR assay. Entries here come from immuneACCESS through TCRdb and include only in-frame sequences with V and J called. Some clones fail to appear in such tables; in the studies checked, an unresolved V gene covers under half of the shortfall, and the cause of the remainder is unknown. Across this sample there are around 100,000 clones, with less than 90% seen only once. 15% to 20% of the sample goes to the ten largest clones. The sample comprised blood. The receptors originated from a woman aged 45 to 65 in good health.

The chain joins TRBV7-8 to TRBJ2-5, with TRBD1 matching 8 bases. V shed 2 bases and J 3 bases; nucleotides not matched to a gene: 8. Looked up from germline, CDR1 is SGHVS and CDR2 is FQNEAQ. The length of the CDR3 is 16 residues. Here the CDR3 reads CASSLWDRSRKETQYF. The CDR3 nucleotides read TGTGCCAGCAGCTTATGGGACAGGTCCAGAAAAGAGACCCAGTACTTC.

This chain uses TRBV19 with TRBJ2-5; D gene uncertain. This CDR3 is built from 17 residues. V was cut by 7 bases and J by 4 bases, with 25 bases left in between. CDR1 is LNHDA and CDR2 is SQIVND in the germline V gene (reference sequence). CDR3 coding DNA: TGTGCCAGTACGATTGGTGCTGGGCCCGGTTTAGGAGAGACCCAGTACTTC. Residues: CASTIGAGPGLGETQYF. Combining the CDR3 with reference TRBV19 and TRBJ2-5 gives the whole variable domain DGGITQSPKYLFRKEGQNVTLSCEQNLNHDAMYWYRQDPGQGLRLIYYSQIVNDFQKGDIAEGYSVSREKKESFPLTVTSAQKNPTAFYLCASTIGAGPGLGETQYFGPGTRLLVL.

This chain links TRBV30 with TRBJ2-3; TRBD2 aligns across 7 bases. The CDR3 loop spans 13 amino acids. V dropped 4 bases and J dropped 5; count of bases not matched to a gene: 6. Germline V gene sequence: CDR1 GTSNPN, CDR2 SVGIG (reference sequence). The CDR3, as DNA: TGTGCCTGGAATTTGCGGGGGAGAGATACGCAGTATTTT. Encoded protein: CAWNLRGRDTQYF.